The entry that follows covers one T cell receptor (beta chain) sequence. Its target is not known. This record belongs to a study of cytomegalovirus exposure and HLA in healthy donors. Background on the study: Both the 95 to 150 validation repertoires and the roughly 620 first-cohort repertoires used the same platform, as reported by a later analysis. Study results and caveats: Clusters of TCRs from the first cohort tended to co-occur in the 100 to 150 validation repertoires (as a later analysis found). Specific recognition of CMV antigens was confirmed in vitro for a few chains (all CMV-associated).

The germline CDR1 and CDR2 sequences are LNHDA and SQIVND (reference sequence). With 9 bases removed from V and 0 bases from J, the gap between germline ends came to 20 bases. The length of the CDR3 is 16 residues. The study drew the donors from its approximately 130-subject validation cohort, separate from the roughly 700-subject first cohort. TCRdb's copy holds only in-frame clones and misses some; the assay was immunoSEQ multiplex PCR. Of 300,000 to 450,000 clones listed, around 86% are singletons. The chain combines TRBV19 with TRBJ1-1; D call uncertain. Sequencing was performed on PBMCs. This TCR came from a woman aged 18-35 years in good health and CMV-seronegative. CDR3 nucleotide sequence: TGTGCCAGGACAACATGGAGGACGTTTGTGAACACTGAAGCTTTCTTT. It specifies CARTTWRTFVNTEAFF.